Listed below are T cell receptor beta chains from one sample, sequenced in a study of prognosis after radiotherapy for stage I lung cancer. MiXCR, applied by TCRdb to the multiplex PCR reads, yields one record per CDR3 protein. Of roughly 17,000 distinct CDR3 sequences listed, approximately 29% are singletons. Sequences were derived from PBMCs, sampled before or after stereotactic body radiation therapy (not recorded which). Receptors originate from a donor at least 50 years old with non-small cell lung cancer. The CDR3 runs from the conserved cysteine through the conserved F or W. D genes are given only for firm matches. For some rows the clone size is stated as once, few or many, or as a class when expanded; others skip it.

>medium-sized|TRBJ1-2|TRBV27|TRBD1
CASSPYSGTGWEYGYTF
TGTGCCAGCAGTCCTTATTCCGGGACAGGATGGGAGTATGGCTACACCTTC
>many|TRBJ1-5|TRBV4-1|.
CASSQTTLRGAQPQHF
TGCGCCAGCAGCCAGACCACCCTTAGGGGGGCCCAGCCCCAGCATTTT
>many|TRBJ2-2|TRBV6-1|TRBD2
CASSRTSGRRGASGELFF
TGTGCCAGCAGCAGAACTAGCGGGAGGAGGGGAGCGAGTGGGGAGCTGTTTTTT
>.|TRBJ2-4|TRBV29-1|.
CSVARGATKNIQYF
TGCAGCGTTGCCCGGGGGGCTACCAAAAACATTCAGTACTTC
>many|TRBJ1-2|TRBV5-1|.
CASSLTGLIRTNYGYTF
TGCGCCAGCAGCTTGACAGGCCTGATTCGAACTAACTATGGCTACACCTTC
>once|TRBJ2-7|TRBV9|TRBD2
CASSVDPSGRAAGYEQYF
TGTGCCAGCAGCGTAGACCCTAGCGGGAGGGCCGCTGGCTACGAGCAGTACTTC
>many|TRBJ2-1|TRBV5-1|.
CASSFGQYNEQFF
TGCGCCAGCAGCTTTGGACAGTACAATGAGCAGTTCTTC
>many|TRBJ2-2|TRBV3-1|TRBD1
CASSQHGTGGTGELFF
TGTGCCAGCAGCCAACATGGGACAGGGGGCACCGGGGAGCTGTTTTTT
>.|TRBJ2-3|TRBV20-1|TRBD2
CSDPYSGSRADTQYF
TGCAGTGACCCTTATAGCGGGAGTAGGGCAGATACGCAATATTTT
>many|TRBJ1-2|TRBV10-2|.
CASSEGALGGYTF
TGCGCCAGCAGTGAAGGGGCCCTGGGGGGCTACACCTTC
>many|TRBJ2-4|TRBV15|.
CATSRGGGESENIQYF
TGTGCCACCAGCAGAGGGGGTGGGGAATCGGAAAACATTCAGTACTTC
>many|TRBJ2-2|TRBV28|TRBD2
CASSPTFLAGGSAGELFF
TGTGCCAGCAGTCCAACGTTCCTGGCGGGAGGGTCGGCCGGGGAGCTGTTTTTT
>many|TRBJ2-2|TRBV28|.
CASSSSHGELFF
TGTGCCAGCAGCTCCAGCCACGGGGAGCTGTTTTTT
>many|TRBJ1-5|TRBV4-1|TRBD1
CASSQEGTGGYNQPQHF
TGCGCCAGCAGCCAGGAAGGGACAGGGGGTTACAATCAGCCCCAGCATTTT
>many|TRBJ1-1|TRBV28|.
CASRTDILNTEAFF
TGTGCCAGCCGCACCGACATATTGAACACTGAAGCTTTCTTT
>many|TRBJ2-7|TRBV11-3|.
CASSSSKYEQYF
TGTGCCAGCAGCTCCTCGAAGTACGAGCAGTACTTC
>many|TRBJ1-2|TRBV19|.
CAPSGSTVYGYTF
TGTGCCCCTTCGGGGTCGACCGTCTATGGCTACACCTTC
>many|TRBJ2-7|TRBV30|.
CAWSVRILGEQYF
TGTGCCTGGAGTGTTCGTATCCTCGGCGAGCAGTACTTC
>.|TRBJ2-3|TRBV6-1|.
CASPGASTDTQYF
TGTGCCAGTCCCGGGGCTAGCACAGATACGCAGTATTTT
>many|TRBJ2-1|TRBV7-8|.
CASSYRRLTHNEQFF
TGTGCCAGCAGCTACCGTCGTCTAACCCACAATGAGCAGTTCTTC
>many|TRBJ1-2|TRBV13|.
CASSRSAGKGYTF
TGTGCCAGCAGCCGTTCGGCAGGGAAGGGCTACACCTTC
>many|TRBJ2-5|TRBV30|.
CAWSENSYQETQYF
TGTGCCTGGAGTGAGAACAGTTACCAAGAGACCCAGTACTTC
>.|TRBJ2-5|TRBV19|.
CATSIQETQYF
TGTGCCACTAGCATCCAAGAGACCCAGTACTTC
>many|TRBJ2-5|TRBV11-1|TRBD1
CASSSGTGRETQYF
TGTGCCAGCAGTTCCGGGACAGGGCGAGAGACCCAGTACTTC
>.|TRBJ2-1|TRBV27|TRBD2
CAGSFLAGGLGNEQFF
TGTGCCGGCAGTTTTCTAGCGGGAGGGTTGGGGAATGAGCAGTTCTTC
>many|TRBJ2-5|TRBV6-1|.
CASSEVAQYF
TGTGCCAGCAGTGAGGTAGCCCAGTACTTC
>.|TRBJ2-3|TRBV2|.
CTSSTPLEGEGTQYF
TGTACCAGCAGTACCCCTCTAGAGGGAGAGGGGACGCAGTATTTT
>.|TRBJ2-1|TRBV30|TRBD2
CAWSLAGYRSYNEQFF
TGTGCCTGGAGTCTAGCGGGGTATCGCTCCTACAATGAGCAGTTCTTC
>many|TRBJ2-4|TRBV28|TRBD1
CASSPKTGGLAKNIQYF
TGTGCCAGCAGTCCAAAGACAGGGGGGCTAGCCAAAAACATTCAGTACTTC
>many|TRBJ2-2|TRBV3-1|.
CASSQGTSGAGELFF
TGTGCCAGCAGCCAAGGGACCAGCGGAGCCGGGGAGCTGTTTTTT
>many|TRBJ2-2|TRBV4-2|TRBD1
CASSPTGTDGELFF
TGTGCCAGCAGCCCGACAGGGACGGACGGGGAGCTGTTTTTT
>many|TRBJ1-1|TRBV30|TRBD1
CAWSVRGGGKVNTEAFF
TGTGCCTGGAGTGTACGAGGGGGCGGAAAAGTGAACACTGAAGCTTTCTTT
>many|TRBJ2-7|TRBV7-2|.
CASSSTYEQYF
TGTGCCAGCAGCTCCACCTACGAGCAGTACTTC
>many|TRBJ2-7|TRBV29-1|TRBD1
CSVEALRDRGRGSPYEQYF
TGCAGCGTTGAGGCACTCCGGGACAGGGGGCGAGGGTCTCCCTACGAGCAGTACTTC
>.|TRBJ2-7|TRBV11-3|TRBD2
CANSTGGGAEYF
TGTGCCAACAGCACCGGGGGGGGCGCGGAGTACTTC
>many|TRBJ2-1|TRBV19|TRBD2
CASSQGLTSGRVHNEQFF
TGTGCCAGTAGTCAAGGCCTCACTAGCGGGAGGGTCCACAATGAGCAGTTCTTC
>many|TRBJ2-5|TRBV6-1|.
CASSRNLGVQETQYF
TGTGCCAGCAGTCGCAATTTGGGAGTCCAAGAGACCCAGTACTTC
>many|TRBJ2-7|TRBV7-8|.
CASSLGYGSYEQYF
TGTGCCAGCAGCTTAGGCTACGGATCCTACGAGCAGTACTTC
>many|TRBJ2-3|TRBV7-9|.
CASTPADTQYF
TGTGCCAGCACCCCGGCAGATACGCAGTATTTT
>many|TRBJ1-6|TRBV4-1|.
CASSQDHGGGSPLHF
TGCGCCAGCAGCCAAGATCATGGGGGGGGTTCACCCCTCCACTTT
>.|TRBJ2-7|TRBV6-2/TRBV6-3|.
CASISTGSSYEQYF
TGTGCCAGCATTTCAACAGGGAGCTCCTACGAGCAGTACTTT
>many|TRBJ2-7|TRBV30|.
CAWRWSGHSSYEQYF
TGTGCCTGGAGGTGGTCGGGACACAGCTCCTACGAGCAGTACTTC
>.|TRBJ2-1|TRBV20-1|.
CRGGGLHNEQFF
TGCAGAGGGGGAGGGCTACACAATGAGCAGTTCTTC
>many|TRBJ1-5|TRBV4-2|.
CASSQDISNQPQHF
TGTGCCAGCAGCCAGGACATTAGCAATCAGCCCCAGCATTTT
>.|TRBJ2-6|TRBV20-1|.
CSARGKSGANVLTF
TGCAGTGCTAGAGGTAAATCTGGGGCCAACGTCCTGACTTTC
>medium-sized|TRBJ2-7|TRBV6-1|.
CASSELAYEQYF
TGTGCCAGCAGTGAATTGGCCTACGAGCAGTACTTC
>.|TRBJ2-1|TRBV12-5|TRBD2
CASGLQPPPGLAGGFEQFF
TGTGCTAGTGGTTTGCAACCCCCCCCGGGCCTAGCGGGAGGGTTTGAGCAGTTCTTC
>.|TRBJ1-2|TRBV7-8|.
CASSSRTVASSNYGYTF
TGTGCCAGCTCCTCCCGGACAGTAGCCAGTTCTAACTATGGCTACACCTTC
>many|TRBJ2-5|TRBV7-2|TRBD1
CASSYRQGQETQYF
TGTGCCAGCAGCTACCGACAGGGCCAAGAGACCCAGTACTTC
>once|TRBJ2-3|TRBV6-1|TRBD2
CASSRRLASDSDTQYF
TGTGCCAGCAGTCGGAGACTAGCGTCAGACTCAGATACGCAGTATTTT
>.|TRBJ2-1|TRBV28|.
CASIPKRLVGDRNNEQFF
TGTGCCAGCATTCCGAAGAGACTAGTGGGGGACCGGAACAATGAGCAGTTCTTC
>many|TRBJ2-7|TRBV2|.
CASRTGHEQYF
TGTGCCAGCAGGACCGGCCACGAGCAGTACTTC
>many|TRBJ2-7|TRBV5-1|TRBD1
CASSSNWDSYEQYF
TGCGCCAGCAGCAGCAACTGGGACAGCTACGAGCAGTACTTC
>.|TRBJ2-1|TRBV28|.
CASSLLGGYQFF
TGTGCCAGCAGTTTATTGGGGGGTTATCAGTTCTTC
>many|TRBJ2-3|TRBV6-2/TRBV6-3|TRBD2
CASRPPTGTSGTDTQYF
TGTGCCAGCAGACCCCCCACCGGGACTAGCGGAACAGATACGCAGTATTTT
>.|TRBJ1-6|TRBV20-1|.
CSAIRAHSSPLHF
TGCAGTGCTATTCGGGCTCATAGTTCACCCCTCCACTTT
>.|TRBJ2-1|TRBV6-1|.
CASSPRGSYYNEQFF
TGTGCCAGCAGCCCTAGAGGGAGCTACTACAATGAGCAGTTCTTC
>medium-sized|TRBJ2-2|TRBV5-1|.
CASSLVSGGELFF
TGCGCCAGCAGCTTGGTTTCCGGCGGGGAGCTGTTTTTT
>many|TRBJ1-1|TRBV19|TRBD1
CASSQQGAGTEAFF
TGTGCCAGTAGTCAACAGGGGGCGGGCACTGAAGCTTTCTTT
>many|TRBJ1-2|TRBV3-1|.
CASSQGGDANYGYTF
TGTGCCAGCAGCCAAGGAGGGGACGCTAACTATGGCTACACCTTC